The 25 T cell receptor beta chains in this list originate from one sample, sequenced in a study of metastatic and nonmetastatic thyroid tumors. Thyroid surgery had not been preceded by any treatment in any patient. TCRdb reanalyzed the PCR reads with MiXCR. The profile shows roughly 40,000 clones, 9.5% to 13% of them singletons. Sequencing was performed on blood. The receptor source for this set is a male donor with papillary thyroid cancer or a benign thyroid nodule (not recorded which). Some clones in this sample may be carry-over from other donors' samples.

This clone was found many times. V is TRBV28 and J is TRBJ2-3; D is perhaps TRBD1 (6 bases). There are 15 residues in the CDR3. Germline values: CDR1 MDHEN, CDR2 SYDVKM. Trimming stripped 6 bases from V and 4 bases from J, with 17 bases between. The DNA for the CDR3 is TGTGCCAGCAGGCCTACGACAGGAGTCGCAGATACGCAGTATTTT. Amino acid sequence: CASRPTTGVADTQYF.

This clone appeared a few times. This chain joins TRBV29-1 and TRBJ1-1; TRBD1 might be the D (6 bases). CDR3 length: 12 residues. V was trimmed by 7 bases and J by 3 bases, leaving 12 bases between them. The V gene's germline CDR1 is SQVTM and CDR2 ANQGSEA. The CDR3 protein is CSAGTGHTEAFF. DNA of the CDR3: TGCAGCGCCGGAACAGGGCACACTGAAGCTTTCTTT.

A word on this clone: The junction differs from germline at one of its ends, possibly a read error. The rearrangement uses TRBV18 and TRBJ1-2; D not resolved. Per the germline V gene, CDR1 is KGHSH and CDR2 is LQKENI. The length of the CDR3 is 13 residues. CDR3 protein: CANSPRTGDGYTF. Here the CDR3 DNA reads TGTGCCAACTCACCTCGGACGGGCGATGGCTACACCTTC.

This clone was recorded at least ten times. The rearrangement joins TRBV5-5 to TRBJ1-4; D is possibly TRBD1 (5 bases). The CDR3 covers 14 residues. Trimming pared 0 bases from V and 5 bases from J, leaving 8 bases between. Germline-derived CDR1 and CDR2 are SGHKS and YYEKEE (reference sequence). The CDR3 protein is CASSLDRQNEKLFF. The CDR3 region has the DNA TGTGCCAGCAGCTTGGACAGGCAGAATGAAAAACTGTTTTTT.

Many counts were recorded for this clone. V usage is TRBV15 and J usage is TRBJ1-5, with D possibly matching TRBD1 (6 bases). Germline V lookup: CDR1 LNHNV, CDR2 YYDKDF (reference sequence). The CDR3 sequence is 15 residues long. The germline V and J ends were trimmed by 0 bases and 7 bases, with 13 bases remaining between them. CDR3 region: CATSRDRGARQPQHF. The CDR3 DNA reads TGTGCCACCAGCAGAGATAGGGGGGCCCGGCAGCCCCAGCATTTT.

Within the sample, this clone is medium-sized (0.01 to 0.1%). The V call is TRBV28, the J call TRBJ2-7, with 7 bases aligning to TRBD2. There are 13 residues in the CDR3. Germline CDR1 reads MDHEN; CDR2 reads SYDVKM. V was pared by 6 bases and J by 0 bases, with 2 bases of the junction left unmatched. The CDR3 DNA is TGTGCCAGCAGGGGGGGGGGCTCCTACGAGCAGTACTTC. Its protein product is CASRGGGSYEQYF.

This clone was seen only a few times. CDR3 sequence: CASSEAGPWEKGYTF. The CDR3 nucleotides are TGTGCCAGCAGTGAAGCGGGGCCCTGGGAGAAAGGCTACACCTTC. The rearrangement joins TRBV6-1 to TRBJ1-2, with D maybe TRBD1 (5 bases). The CDR3 consists of 15 residues. Trimming removed 0 bases at V and 8 bases at J, with 16 bases between. Germline CDR1 MNHNS, CDR2 SASEGT.

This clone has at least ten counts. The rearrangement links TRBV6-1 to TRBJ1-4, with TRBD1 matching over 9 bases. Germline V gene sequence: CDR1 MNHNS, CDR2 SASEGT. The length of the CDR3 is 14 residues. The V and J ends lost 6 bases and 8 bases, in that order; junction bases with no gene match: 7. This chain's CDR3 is CASRDRGSPEKLFF. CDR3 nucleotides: TGTGCCAGCAGAGACAGGGGGAGTCCCGAAAAACTGTTTTTT.

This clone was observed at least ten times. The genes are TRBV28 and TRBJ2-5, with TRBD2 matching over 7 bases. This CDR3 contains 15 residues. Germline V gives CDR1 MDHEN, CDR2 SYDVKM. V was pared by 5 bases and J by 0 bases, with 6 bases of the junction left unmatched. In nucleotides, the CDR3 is TGTGCCAGCAGTCACCTAGCGGTATACCAAGAGACCCAGTACTTC. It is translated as CASSHLAVYQETQYF.

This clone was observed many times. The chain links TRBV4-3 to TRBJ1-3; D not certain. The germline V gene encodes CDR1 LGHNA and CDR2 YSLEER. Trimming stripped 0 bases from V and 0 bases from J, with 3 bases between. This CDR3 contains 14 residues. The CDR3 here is CASSQEYSGNTIYF. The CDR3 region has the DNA TGCGCCAGCAGCCAAGAGTACTCTGGAAACACCATATATTTT.

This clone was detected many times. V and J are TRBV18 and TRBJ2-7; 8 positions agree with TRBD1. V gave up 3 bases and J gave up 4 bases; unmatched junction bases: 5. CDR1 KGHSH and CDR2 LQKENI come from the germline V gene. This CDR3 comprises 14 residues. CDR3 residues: CASSPGQDGYEQYF. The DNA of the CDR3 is TGTGCCAGCTCACCGGGACAGGACGGGTACGAGCAGTACTTC.

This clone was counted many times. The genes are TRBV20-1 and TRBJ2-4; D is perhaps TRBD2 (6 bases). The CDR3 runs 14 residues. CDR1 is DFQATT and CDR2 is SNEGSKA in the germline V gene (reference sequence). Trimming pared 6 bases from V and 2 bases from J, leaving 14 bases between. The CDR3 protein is CSAILAGTKNIQYF. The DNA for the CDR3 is TGCAGTGCAATACTAGCAGGGACCAAAAACATTCAGTACTTC.

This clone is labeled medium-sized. The CDR3 region has the DNA TGTGCCAGCACGGAGACTAGCGGGAGTAATGAGCAGTTCTTC. Its protein is CASTETSGSNEQFF. The rearrangement uses TRBV6-1 and TRBJ2-1; 12 nucleotides align to TRBD2. V lost 7 bases to trimming and J lost 7 bases; unmatched junction nucleotides: 5. Germline V gene data show CDR1 as MNHNS and CDR2 as SASEGT. CDR3 length equals 14 residues.

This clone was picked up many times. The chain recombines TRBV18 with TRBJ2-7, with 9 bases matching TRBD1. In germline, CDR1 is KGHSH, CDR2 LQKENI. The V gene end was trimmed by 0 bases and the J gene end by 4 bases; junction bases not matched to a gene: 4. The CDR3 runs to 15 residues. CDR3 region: CASSPPGTGSYEQYF. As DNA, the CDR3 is TGTGCCAGCTCACCACCCGGGACAGGGAGTTACGAGCAGTACTTC. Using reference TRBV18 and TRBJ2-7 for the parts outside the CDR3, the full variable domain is NAGVMQNPRHLVRRRGQEARLRCSPMKGHSHVYWYRQLPEEGLKFMVYLQKENIIDESGMPKERFSAEFPKEGPSILRIQQVVRGDSAAYFCASSPPGTGSYEQYFGPGTRLTVT.

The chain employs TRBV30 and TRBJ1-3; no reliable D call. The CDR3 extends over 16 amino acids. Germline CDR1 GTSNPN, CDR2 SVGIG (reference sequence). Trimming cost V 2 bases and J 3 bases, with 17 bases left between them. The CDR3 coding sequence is TGTGCCTGGAGTTTACGGGTAGGGCCTGTTGGAAACACCATATATTTT. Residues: CAWSLRVGPVGNTIYF.

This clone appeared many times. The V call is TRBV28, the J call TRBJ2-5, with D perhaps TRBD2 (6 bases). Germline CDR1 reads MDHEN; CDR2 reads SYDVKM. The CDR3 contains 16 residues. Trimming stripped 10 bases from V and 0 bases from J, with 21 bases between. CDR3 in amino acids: CATGRLGRAYQETQYF. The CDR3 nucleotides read TGTGCCACCGGGCGACTAGGGCGAGCGTACCAAGAGACCCAGTACTTC.

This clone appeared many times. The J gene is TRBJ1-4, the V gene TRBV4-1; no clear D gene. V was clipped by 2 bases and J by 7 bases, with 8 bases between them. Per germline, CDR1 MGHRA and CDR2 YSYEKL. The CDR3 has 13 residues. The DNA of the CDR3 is TGCGCCAGCAGCCAAACCCGGGGTGAAAAACTGTTTTTT. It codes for CASSQTRGEKLFF.

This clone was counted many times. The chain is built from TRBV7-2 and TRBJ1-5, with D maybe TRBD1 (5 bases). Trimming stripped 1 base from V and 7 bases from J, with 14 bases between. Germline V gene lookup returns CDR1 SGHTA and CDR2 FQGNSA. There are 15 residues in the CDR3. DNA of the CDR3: TGTGCCAGCAGCTTAGTTGAGGGGCTAGGGCAGCCCCAGCATTTT. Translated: CASSLVEGLGQPQHF.

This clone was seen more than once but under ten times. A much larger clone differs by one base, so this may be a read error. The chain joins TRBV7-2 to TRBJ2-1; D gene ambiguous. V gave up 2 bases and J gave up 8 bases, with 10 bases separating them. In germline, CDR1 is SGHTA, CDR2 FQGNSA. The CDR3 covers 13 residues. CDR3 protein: CASSLTRLHEQFF. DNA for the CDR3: TGTGCCAGCAGCTTAACACGGCTCCATGAGCAGTTCTTC. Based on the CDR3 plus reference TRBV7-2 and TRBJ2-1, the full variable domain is GAGVSQSPSNKVTEKGKDVELRCDPISGHTALYWYRQSLGQGLEFLIYFQGNSAPDKSGLPSDRFSAERTGGSVSTLTIQRTQQEDSAVYLCASSLTRLHEQFFGPGTRLTVL.

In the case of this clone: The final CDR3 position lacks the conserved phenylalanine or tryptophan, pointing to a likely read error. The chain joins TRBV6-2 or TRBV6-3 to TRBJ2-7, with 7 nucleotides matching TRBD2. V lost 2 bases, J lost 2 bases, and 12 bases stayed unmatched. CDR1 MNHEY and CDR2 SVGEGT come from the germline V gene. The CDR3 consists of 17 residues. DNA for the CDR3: TGTGCCAGCAGTTACACACGACGGACTCGGGGGGCCTACGAGCAGTACTCC. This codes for CASSYTRRTRGAYEQYS.

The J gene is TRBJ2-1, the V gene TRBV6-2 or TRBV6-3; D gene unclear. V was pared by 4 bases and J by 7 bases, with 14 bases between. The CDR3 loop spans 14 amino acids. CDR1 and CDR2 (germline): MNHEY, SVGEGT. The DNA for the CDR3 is TGTGCCAGCAGTTCCCCCCTGTGGGGAAATGAGCAGTTCTTC. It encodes CASSSPLWGNEQFF.

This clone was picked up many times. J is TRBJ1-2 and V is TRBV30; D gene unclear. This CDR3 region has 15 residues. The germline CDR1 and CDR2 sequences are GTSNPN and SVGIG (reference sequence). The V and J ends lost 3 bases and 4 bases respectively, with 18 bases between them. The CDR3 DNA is TGTGCCTGGAGACACGGGCGAGGTCTAGGCTATGGCTACACCTTC. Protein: CAWRHGRGLGYGYTF.

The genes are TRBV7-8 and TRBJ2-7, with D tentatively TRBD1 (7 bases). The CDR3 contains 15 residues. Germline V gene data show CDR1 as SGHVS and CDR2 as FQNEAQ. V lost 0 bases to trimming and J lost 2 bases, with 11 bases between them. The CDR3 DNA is TGTGCCAGCAGCTTAGCCCCAGGGGGGCCCTACGAGCAGTACTTC. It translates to CASSLAPGGPYEQYF.

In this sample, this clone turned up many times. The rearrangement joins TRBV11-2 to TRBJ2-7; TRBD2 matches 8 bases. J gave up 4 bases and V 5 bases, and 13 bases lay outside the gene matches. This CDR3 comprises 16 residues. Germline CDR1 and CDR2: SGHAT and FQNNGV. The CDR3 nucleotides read TGTGCCAGCAGCGAAAAGTCATTTCCGGGGGGGTACGAGCAGTACTTC. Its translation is CASSEKSFPGGYEQYF. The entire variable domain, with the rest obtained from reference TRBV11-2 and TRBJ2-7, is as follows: EAGVAQSPRYKIIEKRQSVAFWCNPISGHATLYWYQQILGQGPKLLIQFQNNGVVDDSQLPKDRFSAERLKGVDSTLKIQPAKLEDSAVYLCASSEKSFPGGYEQYFGPGTRLTVT.

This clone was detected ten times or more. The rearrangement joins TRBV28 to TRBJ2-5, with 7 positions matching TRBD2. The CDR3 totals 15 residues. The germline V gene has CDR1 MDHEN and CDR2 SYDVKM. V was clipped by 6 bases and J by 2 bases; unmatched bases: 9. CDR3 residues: CASSPPPGGQETQYF. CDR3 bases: TGTGCCAGCAGCCCCCCCCCGGGAGGACAAGAGACCCAGTACTTC. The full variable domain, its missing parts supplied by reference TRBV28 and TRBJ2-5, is DVKVTQSSRYLVKRTGEKVFLECVQDMDHENMFWYRQDPGLGLRLIYFSYDVKMKEKGDIPEGYSVSREKKERFSLILESASTNQTSMYLCASSPPPGGQETQYFGPGTRLLVL.